This is a list of T cell receptor beta chains from one sample in a study of T cells after yellow fever vaccination. TCRdb used MiXCR to reprocess the 5' RACE reads, holding one entry per CDR3 protein. The sample records almost 600,000 distinct CDR3 sequences, about 13% being singletons. Sequencing was performed on PBMCs, taken on the day of the yellow fever booster vaccination. The source of these receptors is a man younger than 45 who received the YFV17D yellow fever vaccine. CDR3s leave out the opening cysteine and the closing phenylalanine or tryptophan.

j_gene: TRBJ2-7
v_gene: TRBV7-3
CDR3aa: ASSLALTGVDEQY

j_gene: TRBJ2-5
v_gene: TRBV11-2
CDR3aa: ASSSRLGDIKTGGGTQY

j_gene: TRBJ2-2
v_gene: TRBV5-1
CDR3aa: ASSFPGNTGELF

j_gene: TRBJ2-5
v_gene: TRBV28
CDR3aa: ASAREGGAETQY

j_gene: TRBJ2-3
v_gene: TRBV20-1
CDR3aa: SAPISSGSADTQY

j_gene: TRBJ2-2
v_gene: TRBV5-6
CDR3aa: ASSYWVGYTGELF

j_gene: TRBJ2-3
v_gene: TRBV15
CDR3aa: ATSTEVVRSDTQY

j_gene: TRBJ2-7
v_gene: TRBV11-2
CDR3aa: ASSLVGLAGLSSYEQY

j_gene: TRBJ1-1
v_gene: TRBV5-4
CDR3aa: ASSFHKGRNTEAF

j_gene: TRBJ2-1
v_gene: TRBV29-1
CDR3aa: SAEGQSSYNEQF

j_gene: TRBJ1-1
v_gene: TRBV11-2
CDR3aa: ASELQGNTEAF

j_gene: TRBJ2-5
v_gene: TRBV20-1
CDR3aa: SASSSGRGGETQY

j_gene: TRBJ1-2
v_gene: TRBV27
CDR3aa: ASTHLGANGNYGYT

j_gene: TRBJ2-3
v_gene: TRBV30
CDR3aa: AWSVISAKDTQY

j_gene: TRBJ2-1
v_gene: TRBV20-1
CDR3aa: SARDLTSGRTYNEQF

j_gene: TRBJ2-1
v_gene: TRBV6-2/TRBV6-3
CDR3aa: ASSYSTAGVFHNEQF

j_gene: TRBJ2-3
v_gene: TRBV6-5
CDR3aa: ASKRGDTQY

j_gene: TRBJ2-1
v_gene: TRBV24-1
CDR3aa: ATSDLGLAGSFSQGQF

j_gene: TRBJ2-1
v_gene: TRBV30
CDR3aa: AWSVPAGAFRPRVSYNEQF

j_gene: TRBJ1-2
v_gene: TRBV7-2
CDR3aa: ASSFAGRQGGGYT

j_gene: TRBJ2-1
v_gene: TRBV24-1
CDR3aa: ANNYPGLDNEQF

j_gene: TRBJ2-3
v_gene: TRBV7-8
CDR3aa: ASSLSGASGDTQY

j_gene: TRBJ1-3
v_gene: TRBV27
CDR3aa: ASGSPGWGNTIY

j_gene: TRBJ2-3
v_gene: TRBV2
CDR3aa: ASSYTQY

j_gene: TRBJ2-2
v_gene: TRBV20-1
CDR3aa: SAKAENTGELF

j_gene: TRBJ1-4
v_gene: TRBV4-3
CDR3aa: ASSHETGGEKLF

j_gene: TRBJ2-7
v_gene: TRBV4-2
CDR3aa: ASSQEPRAEQY

j_gene: TRBJ2-1
v_gene: TRBV5-1
CDR3aa: ASSLLTDYNEQF

j_gene: TRBJ2-1
v_gene: TRBV10-3
CDR3aa: ASRGRDEQF

j_gene: TRBJ1-1
v_gene: TRBV3-1
CDR3aa: ASSQDTVNTEAF

j_gene: TRBJ2-5
v_gene: TRBV7-2
CDR3aa: ASSYIYETQY

j_gene: TRBJ2-2
v_gene: TRBV14
CDR3aa: ASSPTGKYTGELF

j_gene: TRBJ2-2
v_gene: TRBV18
CDR3aa: ASSTRTGGFANTGELF

j_gene: TRBJ2-1
v_gene: TRBV20-1
CDR3aa: SARGSNEQF

j_gene: TRBJ2-7
v_gene: TRBV12-3/TRBV12-4
CDR3aa: ASSFGVRYEQY

j_gene: TRBJ1-1
v_gene: TRBV6-1
CDR3aa: ASSKDPGGLNTEAF

j_gene: TRBJ1-2
v_gene: TRBV27
CDR3aa: ASSSRQRPNYGYT

j_gene: TRBJ1-2
v_gene: TRBV12-3/TRBV12-4
CDR3aa: AGQGGEGYT

j_gene: TRBJ2-3
v_gene: TRBV24-1
CDR3aa: ATSDLRDTQY

j_gene: TRBJ2-3
v_gene: TRBV20-1
CDR3aa: SASGVSTDTQY

j_gene: TRBJ1-1
v_gene: TRBV5-1
CDR3aa: ASSFRDATEAF

j_gene: TRBJ1-1
v_gene: TRBV27
CDR3aa: ASSFFRMTEAF

j_gene: TRBJ2-5
v_gene: TRBV3-1
CDR3aa: ASSQLSQETQY

j_gene: TRBJ2-3
v_gene: TRBV3-1
CDR3aa: ASSPLQGAMRDTQY

j_gene: TRBJ2-3
v_gene: TRBV12-3/TRBV12-4
CDR3aa: ASRSAGVIDTQY

j_gene: TRBJ2-4
v_gene: TRBV2
CDR3aa: ASGELTRENIQY

j_gene: TRBJ2-7
v_gene: TRBV20-1
CDR3aa: SASPGSGEYEQY

j_gene: TRBJ2-1
v_gene: TRBV29-1
CDR3aa: SAGGGGLRQF